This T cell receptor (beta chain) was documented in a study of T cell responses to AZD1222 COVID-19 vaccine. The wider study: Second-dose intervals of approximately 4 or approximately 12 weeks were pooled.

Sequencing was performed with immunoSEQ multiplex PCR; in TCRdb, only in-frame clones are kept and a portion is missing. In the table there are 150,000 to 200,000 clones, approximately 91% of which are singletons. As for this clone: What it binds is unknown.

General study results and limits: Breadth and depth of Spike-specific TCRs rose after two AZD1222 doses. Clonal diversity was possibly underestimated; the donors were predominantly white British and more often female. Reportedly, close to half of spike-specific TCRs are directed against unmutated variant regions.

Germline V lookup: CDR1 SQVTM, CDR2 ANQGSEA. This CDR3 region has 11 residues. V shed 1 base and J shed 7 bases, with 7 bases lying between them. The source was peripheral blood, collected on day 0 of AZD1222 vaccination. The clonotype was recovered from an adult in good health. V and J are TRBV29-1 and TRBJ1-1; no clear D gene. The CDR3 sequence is CSVEGGSEAFF. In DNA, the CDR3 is TGCAGCGTTGAAGGAGGGAGTGAAGCTTTCTTT.